This T cell receptor beta chain stems from a study of CD8 T cells in ankylosing spondylitis. One entry per CDR3 protein, called by TCRdb with MiXCR from the 5' RACE reads. In the table there are 200,000 to 250,000 distinct CDR3 sequences, about a sixth of which are singletons. Findings and caveats of the study: Researchers reportedly found disease-linked clones significantly enriched in matched ankylosing spondylitis synovial fluid. Ankylosing spondylitis blood seemed to carry a telltale TCR beta motif made of seven or eight highly homologous variants. A subset of motif variants has previously been described in the synovial fluid and blood of reactive arthritis. Those disease-linked clones were CD8+; they were also relatively rare in peripheral blood.

Germline CDR1 is SGDLS and CDR2 is YYNGEE. CDR3 length: 14 residues. V shed 4 bases, J shed 4 bases, and the junction held 5 bases outside the gene matches. Of note for this clonotype: As yet, its antigen is unknown.

The sample was blood, either unsorted or a sorted T cell fraction (not recorded which). The chain has TRBV9 and TRBJ2-1, with 7 bases lining up with TRBD1. The clonotype originates from a male donor with ankylosing spondylitis. The DNA for the CDR3 is TGTGCCAGCAGCAGACCGGGACAGTACAATGAGCAGTTCTTC. Amino acids: CASSRPGQYNEQFF.